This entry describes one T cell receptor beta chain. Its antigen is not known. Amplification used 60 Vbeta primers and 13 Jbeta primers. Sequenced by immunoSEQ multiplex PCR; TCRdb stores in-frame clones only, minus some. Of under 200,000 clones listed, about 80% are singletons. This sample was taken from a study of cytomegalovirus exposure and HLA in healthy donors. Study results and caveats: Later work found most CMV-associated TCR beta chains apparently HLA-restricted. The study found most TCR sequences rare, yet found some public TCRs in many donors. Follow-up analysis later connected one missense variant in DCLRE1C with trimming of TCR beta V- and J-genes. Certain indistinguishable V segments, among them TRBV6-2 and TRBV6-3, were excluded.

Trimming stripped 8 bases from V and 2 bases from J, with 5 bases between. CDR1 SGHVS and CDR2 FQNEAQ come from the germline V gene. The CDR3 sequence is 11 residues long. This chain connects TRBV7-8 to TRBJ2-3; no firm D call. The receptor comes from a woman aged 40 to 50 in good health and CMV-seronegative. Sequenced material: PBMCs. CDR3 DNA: TGTGCCAGCCCCTACACAGATACGCAGTATTTT. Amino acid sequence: CASPYTDTQYF.